Here is one T cell receptor beta chain with its context. V lost 5 bases, J lost 2 bases, and 16 bases lay in between. Germline V gene data show CDR1 as GTSNPN and CDR2 as SVGIG (reference sequence). The CDR3 consists of 14 residues. Naivety among CD8 cells was defined by CD45RO negativity and positive CCR7 selection, thereby excluding terminally differentiated effector memory CD45RA+ cells. These data come from a study of shared clonotypes between healthy human individuals. Sequencing used immunoSEQ multiplex PCR; TCRdb keeps in-frame clones, though not all of them. The table includes about 2 million clones, just under 95% detected once.

Sequencing input: naive CD8+ T cells sorted from blood. The TCR sequence derives from a man aged 18-30 years in good health. The chain carries TRBV30 and TRBJ2-7; D possibly matches TRBD1 or TRBD2 (5 bases each). The CDR3 sequence: CAWGASGGAYEQYF. CDR3 DNA sequence: TGTGCCTGGGGGGCAAGCGGCGGAGCCTACGAGCAGTACTTC. Using reference TRBV30 and TRBJ2-7 for the parts outside the CDR3, the full variable domain is SQTIHQWPATLVQPVGSPLSLECTVEGTSNPNLYWYRQAAGRGLQLLFYSVGIGQISSEVPQNLSASRPQDRQFILSSKKLLLSDSGFYLCAWGASGGAYEQYFGPGTRLTVT.